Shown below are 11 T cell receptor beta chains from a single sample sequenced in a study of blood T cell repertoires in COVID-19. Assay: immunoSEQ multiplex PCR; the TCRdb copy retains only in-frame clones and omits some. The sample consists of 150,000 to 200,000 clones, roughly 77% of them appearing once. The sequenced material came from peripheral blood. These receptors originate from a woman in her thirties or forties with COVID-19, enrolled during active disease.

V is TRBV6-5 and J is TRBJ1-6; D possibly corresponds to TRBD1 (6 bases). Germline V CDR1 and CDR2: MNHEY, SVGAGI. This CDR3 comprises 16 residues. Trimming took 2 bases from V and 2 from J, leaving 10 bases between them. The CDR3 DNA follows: TGTGCCAGCAGTTACAGGGACACTCCCTATAATTCACCCCTCCACTTT. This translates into CASSYRDTPYNSPLHF.

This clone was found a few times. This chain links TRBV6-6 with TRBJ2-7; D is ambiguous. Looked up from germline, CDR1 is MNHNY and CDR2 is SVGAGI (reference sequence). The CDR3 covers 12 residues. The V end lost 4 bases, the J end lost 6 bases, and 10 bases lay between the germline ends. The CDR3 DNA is TGTGCCAGCAGTTTTAAGCCGGGCGAGCAGTACTTC. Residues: CASSFKPGEQYF.

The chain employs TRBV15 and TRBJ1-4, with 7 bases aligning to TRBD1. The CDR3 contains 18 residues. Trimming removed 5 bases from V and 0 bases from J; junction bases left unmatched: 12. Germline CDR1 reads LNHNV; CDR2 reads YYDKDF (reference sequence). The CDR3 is CATSGDRARLATNEKLFF. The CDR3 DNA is TGTGCCACCAGCGGCGACAGGGCCCGTCTTGCAACTAATGAAAAACTGTTTTTT.

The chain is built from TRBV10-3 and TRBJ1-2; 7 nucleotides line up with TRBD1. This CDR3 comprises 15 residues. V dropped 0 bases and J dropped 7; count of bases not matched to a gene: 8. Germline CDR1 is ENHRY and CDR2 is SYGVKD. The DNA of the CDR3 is TGTGCCATCAGTGAGTCGAACAGGGGCTCACTTGGCTACACCTTC. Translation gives CAISESNRGSLGYTF.

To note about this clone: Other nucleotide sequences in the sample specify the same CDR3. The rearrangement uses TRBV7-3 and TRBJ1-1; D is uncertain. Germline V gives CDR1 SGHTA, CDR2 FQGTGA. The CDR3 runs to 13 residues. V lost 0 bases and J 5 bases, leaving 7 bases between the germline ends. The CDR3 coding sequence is TGTGCCAGCAGCTTAACCGGTAAGACTGAAGCTTTCTTT. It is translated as CASSLTGKTEAFF.

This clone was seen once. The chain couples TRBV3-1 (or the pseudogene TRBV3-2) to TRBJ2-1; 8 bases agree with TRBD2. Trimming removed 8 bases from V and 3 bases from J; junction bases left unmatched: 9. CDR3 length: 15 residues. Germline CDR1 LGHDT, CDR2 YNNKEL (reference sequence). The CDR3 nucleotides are TGTGCCAGCGCCGGGGGACTAGGGTACTACAATGAGCAGTTCTTC. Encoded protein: CASAGGLGYYNEQFF.

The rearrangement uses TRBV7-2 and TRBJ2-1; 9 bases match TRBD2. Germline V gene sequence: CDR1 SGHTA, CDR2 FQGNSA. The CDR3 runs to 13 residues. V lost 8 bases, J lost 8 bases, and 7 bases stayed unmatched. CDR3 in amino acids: CASGRGGRDEQFF. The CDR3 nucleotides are TGTGCCAGCGGGCGGGGGGGCCGCGATGAGCAGTTCTTC.

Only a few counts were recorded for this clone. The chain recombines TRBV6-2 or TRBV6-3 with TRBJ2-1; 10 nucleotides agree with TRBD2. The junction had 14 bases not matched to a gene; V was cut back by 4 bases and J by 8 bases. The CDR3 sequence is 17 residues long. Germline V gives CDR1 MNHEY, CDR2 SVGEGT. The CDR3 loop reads CASSFLLVAGGMDEQFF. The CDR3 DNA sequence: TGTGCCAGCAGTTTCCTACTTGTAGCGGGGGGTATGGATGAGCAGTTCTTC.

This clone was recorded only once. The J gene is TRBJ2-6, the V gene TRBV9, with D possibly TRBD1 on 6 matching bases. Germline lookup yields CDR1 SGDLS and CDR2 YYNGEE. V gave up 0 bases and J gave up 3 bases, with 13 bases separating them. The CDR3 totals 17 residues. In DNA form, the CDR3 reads TGTGCCAGCAGCGTAGCTTTGGGGGCTAATGGGGCCAACGTCCTGACTTTC. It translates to CASSVALGANGANVLTF.

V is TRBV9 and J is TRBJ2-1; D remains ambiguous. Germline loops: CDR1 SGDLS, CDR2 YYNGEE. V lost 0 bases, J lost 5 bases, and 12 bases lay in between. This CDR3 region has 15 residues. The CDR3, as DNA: TGTGCCAGCAGCGTAGATTCTAGAGGCCACAATGAGCAGTTCTTC. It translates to CASSVDSRGHNEQFF.

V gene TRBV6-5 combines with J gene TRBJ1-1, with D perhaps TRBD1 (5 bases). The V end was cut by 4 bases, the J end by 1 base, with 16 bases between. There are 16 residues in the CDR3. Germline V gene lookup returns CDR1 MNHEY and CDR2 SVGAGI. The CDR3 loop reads CASSSPRGGWNTEAFF. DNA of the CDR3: TGTGCCAGCAGTTCCCCCCGGGGGGGATGGAACACTGAAGCTTTCTTT.